This T cell receptor (beta chain) was recorded in a study of blood T cell repertoires in COVID-19. Study summary: The United States, Italy and Spain supplied acute and convalescent COVID-19 samples.

V lost 6 bases to trimming and J lost 8 bases; unmatched junction nucleotides: 8. This CDR3 region has 15 residues. Germline V lookup: CDR1 SNHLY, CDR2 FYNNEI. In the original analysis: Reference gene primer amplification in the assay estimated nucleated cell counts. Libraries were prepared by immunoSEQ multiplex PCR; TCRdb keeps only in-frame clonotypes and omits some of them. V and J calls and clone size are copied from that table; D and trimming were computed from the DNA. The profile shows 96,000 or so clones, more than 80% of them singletons. The clonotype was recovered from a man older than 75 with COVID-19, enrolled during active disease. The sample comprised peripheral blood. The J gene is TRBJ1-6, the V gene TRBV2; TRBD1 agrees at 9 bases. The CDR3 bases are TGTGCCAGCAGCCTACAGGGGGCCGCGTATTCACCCCTCCACTTT. It translates to CASSLQGAAYSPLHF.